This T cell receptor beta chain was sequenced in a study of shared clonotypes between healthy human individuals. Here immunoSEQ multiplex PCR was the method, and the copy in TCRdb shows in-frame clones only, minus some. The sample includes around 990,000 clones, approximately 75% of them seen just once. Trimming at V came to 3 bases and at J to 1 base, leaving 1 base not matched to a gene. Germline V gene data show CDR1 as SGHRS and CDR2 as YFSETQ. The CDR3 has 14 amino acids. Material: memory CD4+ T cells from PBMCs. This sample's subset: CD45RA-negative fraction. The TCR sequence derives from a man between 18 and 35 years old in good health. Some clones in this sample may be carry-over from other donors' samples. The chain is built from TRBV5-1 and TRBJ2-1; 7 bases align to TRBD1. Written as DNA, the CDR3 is TGCGCCAGCAGCTGGGACAGATCCTACAATGAGCAGTTCTTC. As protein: CASSWDRSYNEQFF.